The present T cell receptor (beta chain) was sequenced within a study of blood T cell repertoires in COVID-19 (dated by TCRdb to the early 2020s). Some background on the complete study: The collaborator samples originated in the United States, Italy and Spain and spanned the acute and convalescent phases of COVID-19. The prospective study material was composed of cDNA or gDNA derived from T cells, B-cell-depleted T cells, or PBMCs. Deeply sampled blood TCRbeta repertoires from subjects exposed to, actively infected with, or recovered from COVID-19 were included in the dataset. The repertoires were made available in a free public database intended to serve as a resource for research on the immune response to SARS-CoV-2. Samples came from the ongoing ImmuneRACE study (first 160 participants) plus 1,254 subjects from 6 global collaborators. HLA class I and class II types, where available, came from metadata supplied by the sample provider rather than from assay-based typing. The sample metadata nearly always contained a de-identified subject ID, COVID-19 status, age in years and sex.

Note on this clone: No cognate antigen has been identified for it. Base qualities are not recorded, but no much larger clone differs from it by a single base.

Broad study findings and their caveats: The amount of clinical and demographic metadata varied by source and participant and was provided uncurated.

The cysteine opens and the phenylalanine closes a CDR3 of 15 amino acids. Only CDR3 DNA remains: 45 bases, in frame from the first base. Unmatched junction bases come to 14, with V trimmed by 6 bases and J by 9 bases. For CDR1 and CDR2, the germline V gene lists SGHRS and YFSETQ. Participants in the prospective study were aged roughly 18 to 90 years, lived in some 24 United States geographic areas, and enrolled through a virtual design. In the prospective study, participants were assigned to cohorts based on the clinical history participants reported in a screening survey and a study questionnaire. Recovered participants in ImmuneRACE Cohort 3 were defined as having two consecutive negative NP/OP PCR tests, clearance from a healthcare professional, or resolution of symptoms. In the prospective study, mobile phlebotomists collected whole blood, serum and a nasopharyngeal or oropharyngeal swab from each participant. Participants in the prospective study had the option to provide additional blood draws and questionnaires over a 2-month period. Before DNA extraction, blood samples from the prospective study were shipped at room temperature or frozen.

The immunoSEQ Assay, a bias-controlled multiplex PCR, was used to amplify TCRbeta CDR3 regions from genomic DNA. The source study handled its data this way. The number of nucleated cells in each sample was estimated by amplification of reference gene primers within the assay. To quantify the absolute abundance of each unique TCRbeta CDR3 rearrangement, sequence reads were collapsed and filtered. Productive Simpson clonality was computed per sample as the square root of Simpson's diversity index over productive rearrangements. TCRdb carries this immuneACCESS record with in-frame sequences only. Its versions omit some clonotypes, under half of them owing to an unresolved V gene in the studies checked, with the rest unexplained. The V and J calls and clone size are taken from that table; D and trimming were inferred from the DNA. The sample table holds fewer than 300,000 clones, of which roughly 90% were seen once. Of the sample, approximately 9% is held by the ten largest clones.

The sequenced sample consisted of PBMCs or T cells enriched from blood (not recorded which). The chain uses TRBV5-1 and TRBJ2-3; 9 middle bases align to TRBD1. This clonotype originated in a middle-aged man who had recovered from COVID-19. DNA sequence: TGCGCCAGCACCCCAGGAGGGACAGGGATGGTGACGCAGTATTTT. Translation gives CASTPGGTGMVTQYF.